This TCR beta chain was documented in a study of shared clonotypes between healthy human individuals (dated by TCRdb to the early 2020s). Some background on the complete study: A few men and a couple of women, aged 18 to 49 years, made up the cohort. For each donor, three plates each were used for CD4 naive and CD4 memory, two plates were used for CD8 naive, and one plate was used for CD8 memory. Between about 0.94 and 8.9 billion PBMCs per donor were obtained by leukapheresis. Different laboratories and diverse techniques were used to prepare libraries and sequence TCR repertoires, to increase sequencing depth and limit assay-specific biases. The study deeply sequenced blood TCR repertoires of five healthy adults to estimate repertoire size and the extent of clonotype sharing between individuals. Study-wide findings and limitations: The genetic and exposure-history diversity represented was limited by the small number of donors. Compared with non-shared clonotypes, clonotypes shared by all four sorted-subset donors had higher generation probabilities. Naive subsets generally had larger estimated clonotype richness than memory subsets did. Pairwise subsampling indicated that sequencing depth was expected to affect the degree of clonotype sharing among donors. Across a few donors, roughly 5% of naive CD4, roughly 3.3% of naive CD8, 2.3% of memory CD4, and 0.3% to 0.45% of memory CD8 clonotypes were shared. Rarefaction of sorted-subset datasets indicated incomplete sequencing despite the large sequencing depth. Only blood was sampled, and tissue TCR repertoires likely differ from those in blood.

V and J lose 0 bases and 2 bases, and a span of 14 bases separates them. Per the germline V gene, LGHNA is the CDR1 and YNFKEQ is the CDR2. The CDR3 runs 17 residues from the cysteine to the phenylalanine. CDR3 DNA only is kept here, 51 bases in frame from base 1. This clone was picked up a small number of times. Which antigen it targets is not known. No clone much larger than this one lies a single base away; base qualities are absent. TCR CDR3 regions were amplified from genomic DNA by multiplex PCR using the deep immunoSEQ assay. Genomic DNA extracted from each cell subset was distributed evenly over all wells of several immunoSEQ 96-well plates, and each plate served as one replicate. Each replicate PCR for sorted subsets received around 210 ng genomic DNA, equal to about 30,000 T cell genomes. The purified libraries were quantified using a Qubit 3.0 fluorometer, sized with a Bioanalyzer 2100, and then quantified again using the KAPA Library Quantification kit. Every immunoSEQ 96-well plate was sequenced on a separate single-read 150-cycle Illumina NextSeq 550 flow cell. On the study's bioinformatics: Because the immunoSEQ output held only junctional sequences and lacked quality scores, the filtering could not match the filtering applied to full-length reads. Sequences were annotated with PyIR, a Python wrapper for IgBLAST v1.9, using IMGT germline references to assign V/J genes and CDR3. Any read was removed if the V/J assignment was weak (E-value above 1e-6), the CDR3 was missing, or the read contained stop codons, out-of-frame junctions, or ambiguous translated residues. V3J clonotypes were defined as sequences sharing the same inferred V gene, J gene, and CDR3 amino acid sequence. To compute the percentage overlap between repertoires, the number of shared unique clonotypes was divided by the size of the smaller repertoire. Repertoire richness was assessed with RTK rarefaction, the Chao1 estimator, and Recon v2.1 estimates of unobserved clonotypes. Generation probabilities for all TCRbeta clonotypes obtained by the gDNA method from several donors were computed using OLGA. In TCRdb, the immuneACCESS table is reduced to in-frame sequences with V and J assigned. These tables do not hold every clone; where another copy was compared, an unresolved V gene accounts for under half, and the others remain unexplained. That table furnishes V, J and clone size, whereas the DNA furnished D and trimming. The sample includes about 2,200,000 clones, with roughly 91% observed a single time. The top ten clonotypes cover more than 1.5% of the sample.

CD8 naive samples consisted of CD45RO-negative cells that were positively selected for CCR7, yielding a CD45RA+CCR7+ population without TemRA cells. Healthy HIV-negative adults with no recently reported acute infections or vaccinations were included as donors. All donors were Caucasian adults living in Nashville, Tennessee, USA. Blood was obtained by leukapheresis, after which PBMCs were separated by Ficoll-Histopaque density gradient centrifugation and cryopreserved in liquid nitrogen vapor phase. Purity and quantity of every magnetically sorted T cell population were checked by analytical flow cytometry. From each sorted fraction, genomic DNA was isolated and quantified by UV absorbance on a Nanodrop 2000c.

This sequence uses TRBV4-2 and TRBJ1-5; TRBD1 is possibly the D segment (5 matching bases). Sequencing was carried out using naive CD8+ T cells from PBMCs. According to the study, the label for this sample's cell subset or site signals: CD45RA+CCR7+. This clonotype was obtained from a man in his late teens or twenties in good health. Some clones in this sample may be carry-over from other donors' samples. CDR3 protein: CASSQENMGTGNQPQHF. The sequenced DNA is TGTGCCAGCAGCCAAGAGAACATGGGGACTGGCAATCAGCCCCAGCATTTT.